This T cell receptor (beta chain) was recovered during a study of CD8+CD57+ T cells in acquired aplastic anemia. Study information: Quantities of DNA derived from sorted CD4+ and CD8+ cells averaged around 3 ug.

From germline, CDR1 is ENHRY and CDR2 SYGVKD. The CDR3 sequence is 16 residues long. In regard to this clonotype: One junction end does not reproduce the germline sequence, and a read error may be involved.

Previously, flow cytometry had revealed CD8+CD57+ cell expansion in the patients chosen for sequencing. Profiles of TCR beta VDJ and CDR3 were generated from a genomic DNA template. TCRdb ran MiXCR on the reads and lists one entry per CDR3 protein. This repertoire shows over 250,000 distinct CDR3 sequences, 56% found once; its top ten account for 1.3%. Material: sorted CD4+, CD8+, or CD8+CD57+ T cells (not recorded which) from PBMCs. This TCR was recovered from a human donor with aplastic anemia. The chain joins TRBV10-3 to TRBJ2-2, with 8 bases that match TRBD2. The CDR3 sequence: CAISGGSGRGDGKLFF. The CDR3 coding sequence is TGTGCCATCAGTGGGGGGAGCGGGAGAGGAGACGGGAAGCTGTTTTTT.